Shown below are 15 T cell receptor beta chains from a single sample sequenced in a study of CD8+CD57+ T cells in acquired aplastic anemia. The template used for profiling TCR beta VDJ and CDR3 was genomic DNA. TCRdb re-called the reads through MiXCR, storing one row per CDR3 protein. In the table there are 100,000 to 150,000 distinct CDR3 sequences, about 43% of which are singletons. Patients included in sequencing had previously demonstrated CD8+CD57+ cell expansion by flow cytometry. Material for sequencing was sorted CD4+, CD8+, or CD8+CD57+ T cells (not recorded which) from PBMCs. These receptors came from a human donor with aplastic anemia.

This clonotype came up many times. The CDR3, as DNA: TGCAGCGTTGAATGGGGGGGGGAAGTTAACTATGGCTACACCTTC. This codes for CSVEWGGEVNYGYTF. The V call is TRBV29-1, the J call TRBJ1-2, with D maybe TRBD1 (5 bases). CDR3 length equals 15 residues. Germline V CDR1 and CDR2: SQVTM, ANQGSEA. Trimming stripped 2 bases from V and 1 base from J, with 14 bases between.

CDR3 residues: CSVERSYTF. Here the CDR3 DNA reads TGCAGCGTGGAACGGAGCTACACCTTC. The chain employs TRBV29-1 and TRBJ1-2, with D unclear. V lost 6 bases to trimming and J lost 9 bases, with 8 bases between them. The germline V gene has CDR1 SQVTM and CDR2 ANQGSEA. The CDR3 is made up of 9 amino acids.

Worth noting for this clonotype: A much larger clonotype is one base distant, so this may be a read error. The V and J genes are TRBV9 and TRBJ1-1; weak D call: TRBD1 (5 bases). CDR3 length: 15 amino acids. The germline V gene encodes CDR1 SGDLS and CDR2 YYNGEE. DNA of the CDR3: TGTGCCAGCAGCGTAGGTGGGACGGAGAACGCTGAAGCTTTCTTT. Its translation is CASSVGGTENAEAFF.

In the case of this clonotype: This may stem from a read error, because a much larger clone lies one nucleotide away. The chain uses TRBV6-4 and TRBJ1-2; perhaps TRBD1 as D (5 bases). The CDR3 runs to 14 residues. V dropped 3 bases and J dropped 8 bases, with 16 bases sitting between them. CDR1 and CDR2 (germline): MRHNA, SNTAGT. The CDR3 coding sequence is TGTGCCAGCAGTGAGGGCCCTCAGGGCGGCGGCTACACCTTC. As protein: CASSEGPQGGGYTF.

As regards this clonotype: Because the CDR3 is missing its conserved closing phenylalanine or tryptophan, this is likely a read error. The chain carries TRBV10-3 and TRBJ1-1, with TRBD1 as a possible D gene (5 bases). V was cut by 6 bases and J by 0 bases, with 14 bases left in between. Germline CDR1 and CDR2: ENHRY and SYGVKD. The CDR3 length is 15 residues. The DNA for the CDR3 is TGTGCCATCAGGGGGGGTGGCGAAGTGAACACTGAAGCTTTCCTT. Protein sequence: CAIRGGGEVNTEAFL.

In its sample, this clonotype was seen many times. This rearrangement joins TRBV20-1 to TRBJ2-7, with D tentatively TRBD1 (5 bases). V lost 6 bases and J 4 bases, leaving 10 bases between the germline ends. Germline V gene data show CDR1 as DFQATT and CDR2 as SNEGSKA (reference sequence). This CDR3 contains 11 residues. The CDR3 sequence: CSAWGLYEQYV. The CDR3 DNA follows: TGCAGTGCCTGGGGCCTTTACGAGCAGTACGTC.

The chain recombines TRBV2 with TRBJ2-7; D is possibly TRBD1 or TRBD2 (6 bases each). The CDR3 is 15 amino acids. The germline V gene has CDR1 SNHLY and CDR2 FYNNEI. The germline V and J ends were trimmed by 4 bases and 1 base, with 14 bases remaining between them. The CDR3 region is CASSGWGDKSYEQYF. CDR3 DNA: TGTGCCAGCAGTGGGTGGGGGGACAAATCCTACGAGCAGTACTTC.

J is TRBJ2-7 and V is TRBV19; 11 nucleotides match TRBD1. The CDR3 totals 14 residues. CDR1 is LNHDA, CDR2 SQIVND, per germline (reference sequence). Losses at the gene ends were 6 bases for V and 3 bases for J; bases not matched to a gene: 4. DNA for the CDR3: TGTGCCAGTAGCCCGGGACAGGGGGGCTACGAGCAGTACTTC. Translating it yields CASSPGQGGYEQYF.

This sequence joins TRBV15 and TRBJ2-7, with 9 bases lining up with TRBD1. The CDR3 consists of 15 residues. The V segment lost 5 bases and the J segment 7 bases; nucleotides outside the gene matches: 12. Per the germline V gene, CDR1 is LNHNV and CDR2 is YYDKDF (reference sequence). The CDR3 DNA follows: TGTGCCACCAGCGGAGGGGGACAGGGTCAACGAGAGCAGTACTTC. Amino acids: CATSGGGQGQREQYF.

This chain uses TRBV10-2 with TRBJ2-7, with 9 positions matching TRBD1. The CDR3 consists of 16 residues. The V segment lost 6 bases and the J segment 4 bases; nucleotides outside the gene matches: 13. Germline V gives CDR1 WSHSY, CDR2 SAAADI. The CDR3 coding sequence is TGCGCCAGCAGGTCGACAGGGGGACTTCGAGTGTACGAGCAGTACTTC. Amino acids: CASRSTGGLRVYEQYF.

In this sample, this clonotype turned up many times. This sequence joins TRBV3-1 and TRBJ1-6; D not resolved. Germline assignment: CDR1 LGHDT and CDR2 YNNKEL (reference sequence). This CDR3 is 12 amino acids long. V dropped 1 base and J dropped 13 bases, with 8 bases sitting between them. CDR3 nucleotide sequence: TGTGCCAGCAGCCAAGGAGGCGGCCCCCTCCACTTT. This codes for CASSQGGGPLHF. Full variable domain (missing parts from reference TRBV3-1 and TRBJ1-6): DTAVSQTPKYLVTQMGNDKSIKCEQNLGHDTMYWYKQDSKKFLKIMFSYNNKELIINETVPNRFSPKSPDKAHLNLHINSLELGDSAVYFCASSQGGGPLHFGNGTRLTVT.

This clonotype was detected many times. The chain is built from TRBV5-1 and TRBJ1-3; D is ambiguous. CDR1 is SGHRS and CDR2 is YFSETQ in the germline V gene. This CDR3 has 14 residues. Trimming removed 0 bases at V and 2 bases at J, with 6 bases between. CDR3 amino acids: CASSLGGTGNTIYF. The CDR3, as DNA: TGCGCCAGCAGCTTGGGAGGGACTGGAAACACCATATATTTT.

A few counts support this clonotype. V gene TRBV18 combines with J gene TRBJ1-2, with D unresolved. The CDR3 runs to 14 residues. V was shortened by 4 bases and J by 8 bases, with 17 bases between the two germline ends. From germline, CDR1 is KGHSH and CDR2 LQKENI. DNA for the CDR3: TGTGCCAGCTCACAACCGGGCCTAGCGGGGGGCTACACCTTC. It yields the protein CASSQPGLAGGYTF.

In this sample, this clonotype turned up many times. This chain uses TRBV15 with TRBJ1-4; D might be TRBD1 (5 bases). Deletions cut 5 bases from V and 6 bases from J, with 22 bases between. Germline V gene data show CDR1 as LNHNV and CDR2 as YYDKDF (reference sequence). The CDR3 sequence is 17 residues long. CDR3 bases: TGTGCCACCAGCCCCGGGACTGACGGGGGGTTTGATGAAAAACTGTTTTTT. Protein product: CATSPGTDGGFDEKLFF.

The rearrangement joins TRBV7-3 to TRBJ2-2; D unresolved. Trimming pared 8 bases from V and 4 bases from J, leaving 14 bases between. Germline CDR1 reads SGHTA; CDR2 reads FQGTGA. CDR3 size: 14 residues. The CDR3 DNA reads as TGTGCCAGCGGACCGACCGGTGGCACCGGGGAGCTGTTTTTT. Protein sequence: CASGPTGGTGELFF.